This T cell receptor (beta chain) was identified in a study of blood T cells in healthy people across ages. Sample-barcoded 5' priming and a J-beta primer mix drove a second PCR of roughly 7 to 11 cycles. TCRdb recomputed calls from the 5' RACE reads with MiXCR, one row per CDR3 protein. The repertoire consists of some 290,000 distinct CDR3 sequences, with roughly 26% occurring once and the leading ten covering 29%. V was clipped by 0 bases and J by 0 bases; unmatched bases: 8. Germline CDR1 KGHSH, CDR2 LQKENI. This CDR3 is built from 18 residues. The sequence was obtained from a woman in her 70s in good health. The sequenced sample was blood. The chain has TRBV18 and TRBJ1-1, with 9 bases aligning to TRBD1. The CDR3 nucleotides are TGTGCCAGCTCACCACCATTGGGACAGGGACACATGAACACTGAAGCTTTCTTT. This encodes CASSPPLGQGHMNTEAFF.